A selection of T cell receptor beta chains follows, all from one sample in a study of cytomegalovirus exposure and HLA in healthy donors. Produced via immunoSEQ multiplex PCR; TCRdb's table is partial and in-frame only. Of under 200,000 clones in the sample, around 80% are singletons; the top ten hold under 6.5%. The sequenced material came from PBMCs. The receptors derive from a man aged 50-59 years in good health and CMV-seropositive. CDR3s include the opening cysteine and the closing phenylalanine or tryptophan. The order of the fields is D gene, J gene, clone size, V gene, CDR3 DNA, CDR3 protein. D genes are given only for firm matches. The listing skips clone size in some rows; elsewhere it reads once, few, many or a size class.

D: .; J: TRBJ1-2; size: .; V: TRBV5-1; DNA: TGCGCCAGCAGCTTGGGACAGGACTATGGCTACACCTTC; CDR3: CASSLGQDYGYTF
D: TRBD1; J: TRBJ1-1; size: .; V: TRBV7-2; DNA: TGTGCCAGCAGCTCCCGGACAGGAGGGAACACTGAAGCTTTCTTT; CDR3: CASSSRTGGNTEAFF
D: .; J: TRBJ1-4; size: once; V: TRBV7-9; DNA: TGTGCCAGCAGCTCGGCCGCTGGCAGGGCGGCGGAAAAACTGTTTTTT; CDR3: CASSSAAGRAAEKLFF
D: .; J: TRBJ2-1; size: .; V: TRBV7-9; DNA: TGTGCCAGCAGCTTAGAAAACAGGGATGAGCAGTTCTTC; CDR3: CASSLENRDEQFF
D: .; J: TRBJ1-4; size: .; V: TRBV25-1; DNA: TGTGCCAGCAGTGAACCAGGTGCAACTAATGAAAAACTGTTTTTT; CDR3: CASSEPGATNEKLFF
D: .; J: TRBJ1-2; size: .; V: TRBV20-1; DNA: TGCAGTGCGTCCAGCTACACCTTC; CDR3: CSASSYTF
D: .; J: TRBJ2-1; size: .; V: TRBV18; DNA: TGTGCCAGCTCACCTAACAGCCCGGTAGGCAATGAGCAGTTCTTC; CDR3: CASSPNSPVGNEQFF
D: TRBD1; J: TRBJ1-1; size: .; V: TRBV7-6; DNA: TGTGCCAGCAGCCCCGGGACAGCTACTGAAGCTTTCTTT; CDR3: CASSPGTATEAFF
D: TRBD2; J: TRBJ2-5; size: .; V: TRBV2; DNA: TGTGCCAGCAGTGACTCTAGCGGGGCCACGCGTTGGACCCAGTACTTC; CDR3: CASSDSSGATRWTQYF
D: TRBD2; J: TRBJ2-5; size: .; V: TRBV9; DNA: TGTGCCAGCAGCCCCCTAAGCGGGGTAAGAGAGACCCAGTACTTC; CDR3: CASSPLSGVRETQYF